The clone carrying this T cell receptor beta chain was recorded many times. Its antigen is unidentified. These data are taken from a study of T cell repertoires in cytomegalovirus infection. About the research overall: Recently identified HLA-C-restricted CMV epitopes were used, and well-studied HLA-B-restricted CMV epitopes were used as well. Public TCR beta signatures marked donors with CMV infection and the matching HLA.

TCRdb called the reads again in MiXCR, with one record for every CDR3 protein. The sample lists 20,000 to 30,000 distinct CDR3 sequences; under 25% were seen once. This CDR3 comprises 15 residues. The V end was cut by 1 base, the J end by 0 bases, with 7 bases between. Germline CDR1 reads LNHDA; CDR2 reads SQIVND (reference sequence). This sequence was found in a human donor in good health (CMV status not recorded). Some clones in this sample may be carry-over from other donors' samples. The sequencing here drew on CD8+ T cells from cultured PBMCs, taken from culture after CMV antigen stimulation. The V call is TRBV19, the J call TRBJ2-1; D might be TRBD1 (5 bases). The CDR3 loop is CASSIAGASYNEQFF. The CDR3 nucleotides are TGTGCCAGTAGTATAGCTGGGGCCTCCTACAATGAGCAGTTCTTC.